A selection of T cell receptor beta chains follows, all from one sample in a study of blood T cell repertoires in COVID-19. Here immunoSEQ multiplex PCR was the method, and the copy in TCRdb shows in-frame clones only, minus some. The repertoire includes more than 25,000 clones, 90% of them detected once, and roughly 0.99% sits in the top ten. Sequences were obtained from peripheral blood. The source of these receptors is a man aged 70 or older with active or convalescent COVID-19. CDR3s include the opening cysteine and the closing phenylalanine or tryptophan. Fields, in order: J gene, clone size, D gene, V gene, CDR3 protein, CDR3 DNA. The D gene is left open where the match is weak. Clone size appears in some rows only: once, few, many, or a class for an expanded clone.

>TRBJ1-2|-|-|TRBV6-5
CASSYSQGRGLYGYTF
TGTGCCAGCAGTTACTCCCAGGGGCGAGGCCTCTATGGCTACACCTTC
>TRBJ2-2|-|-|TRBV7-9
CASSLSGGPTGELFF
TGTGCCAGCAGCTTATCCGGCGGTCCCACCGGGGAGCTGTTTTTT
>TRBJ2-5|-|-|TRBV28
CASRGRGETQYF
TGTGCCAGCAGAGGCCGCGGGGAGACCCAGTACTTC
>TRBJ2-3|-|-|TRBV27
CASSLGQGADTQYF
TGTGCCAGCAGTTTAGGGCAGGGCGCAGATACGCAGTATTTT
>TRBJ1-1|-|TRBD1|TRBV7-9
CASSTTDRDTEAFF
TGTGCCAGCAGCACCACAGACAGGGACACTGAAGCTTTCTTT
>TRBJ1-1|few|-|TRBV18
CASSPDPSGTEAFF
TGTGCCAGCTCACCCGACCCCTCGGGAACTGAAGCTTTCTTT
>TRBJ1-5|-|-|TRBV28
CASSFLSAPGRNQPQHF
TGTGCCAGCAGTTTTTTGAGTGCCCCCGGGAGGAATCAGCCCCAGCATTTT
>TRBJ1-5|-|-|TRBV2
CASGGGQPQHF
TGTGCCAGCGGTGGAGGTCAGCCCCAGCATTTT
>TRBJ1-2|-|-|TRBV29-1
CSANPQENYGYTF
TGCAGCGCCAACCCCCAAGAGAACTATGGCTACACCTTC
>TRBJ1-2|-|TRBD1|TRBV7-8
CASSLLGTGGGYTF
TGTGCCAGCAGCCTTTTGGGGACAGGGGGTGGCTACACCTTC
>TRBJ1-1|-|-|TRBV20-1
CSARVNTEAFF
TGCAGTGCTCGGGTGAACACTGAAGCTTTCTTT
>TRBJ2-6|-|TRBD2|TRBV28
CASSGETSGSWANVLTF
TGTGCCAGCAGTGGGGAGACTAGCGGGAGCTGGGCCAACGTCCTGACTTTC
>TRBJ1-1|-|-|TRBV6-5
CASSYSWGQNTEAFF
TGTGCCAGCAGTTACTCGTGGGGGCAAAACACTGAAGCTTTCTTT
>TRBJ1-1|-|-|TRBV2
CASRGGTLTEAFF
TGTGCCAGCAGGGGAGGGACACTCACTGAAGCTTTCTTT
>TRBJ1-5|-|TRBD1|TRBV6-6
CASKIDRDFPNQPQHF
TGTGCCAGCAAAATCGACAGGGATTTCCCCAATCAGCCCCAGCATTTT
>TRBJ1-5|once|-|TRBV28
CASTESRPGFNQPQHF
TGTGCCAGCACCGAATCCAGACCAGGGTTCAATCAGCCCCAGCATTTT
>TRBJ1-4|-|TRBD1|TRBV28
CASSSTGGKATNEKLFF
TGTGCCAGCAGTTCGACAGGGGGGAAGGCAACTAATGAAAAACTGTTTTTT
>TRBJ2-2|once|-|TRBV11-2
CASRHDSDTGELFF
TGTGCCAGCAGGCACGACAGTGACACCGGGGAGCTGTTTTTT
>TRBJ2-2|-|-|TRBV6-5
CASRTSAANTGELFF
TGTGCCAGCAGGACCTCAGCGGCGAACACCGGGGAGCTGTTTTTT
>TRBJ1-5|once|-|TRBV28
CASNRQVGQPQHF
TGTGCCAGCAATAGGCAGGTCGGACAGCCCCAGCATTTT
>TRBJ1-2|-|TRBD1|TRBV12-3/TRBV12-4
CASNYRGRTGYTF
TGTGCCAGCAACTACAGGGGGCGAACTGGCTACACCTTC
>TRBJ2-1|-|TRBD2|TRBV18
CASSPSRTSGYNEQFF
TGTGCCAGCTCACCATCACGGACTAGCGGCTACAATGAGCAGTTCTTC
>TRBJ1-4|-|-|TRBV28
CASSPLRGRNEKLFF
TGTGCCAGCAGCCCCCTCAGGGGCCGGAATGAAAAACTGTTTTTT
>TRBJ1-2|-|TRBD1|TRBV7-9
CASSLADRGYTF
TGTGCCAGCAGCTTAGCTGACAGGGGGTACACCTTC
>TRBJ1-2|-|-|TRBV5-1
CASSLPGPNYGYTF
TGCGCCAGCAGCTTACCAGGGCCGAACTATGGCTACACCTTC
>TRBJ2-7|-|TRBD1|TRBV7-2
CASSLEVGTGREQYF
TGTGCCAGCAGCTTAGAGGTTGGGACAGGGCGCGAGCAGTACTTC
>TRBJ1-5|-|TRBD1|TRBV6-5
CASSSRQGNQPQHF
TGTGCCAGCAGTTCTCGACAGGGTAATCAGCCCCAGCATTTT
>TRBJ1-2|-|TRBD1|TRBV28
CASNSQGETNYGYTF
TGTGCCAGCAACTCACAGGGGGAGACTAACTATGGCTACACCTTC
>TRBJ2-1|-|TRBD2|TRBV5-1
CASSFSLGGVYEQFF
TGCGCCAGCAGCTTCAGTCTGGGAGGGGTCTATGAGCAGTTCTTC
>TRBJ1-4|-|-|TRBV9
CASSGTDSGGEKLFF
TGTGCCAGCAGCGGGACAGACTCGGGGGGTGAAAAACTGTTTTTT
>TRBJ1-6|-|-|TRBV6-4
CASSDGLGSPLHF
TGTGCCAGCAGTGACGGTCTCGGTTCACCCCTCCACTTT
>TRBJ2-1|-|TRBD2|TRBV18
CASSPLAGLNNEQFF
TGTGCCAGCTCTCCCCTAGCGGGGCTAAACAATGAGCAGTTCTTC
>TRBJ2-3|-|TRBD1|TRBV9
CASSGQPGGNTDTQYF
TGTGCCAGCAGCGGTCAACCAGGGGGCAACACAGATACGCAGTATTTT
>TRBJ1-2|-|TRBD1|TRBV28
CASSSAQTGRGYTF
TGTGCCAGCAGCTCCGCCCAGACAGGGCGAGGCTACACCTTC
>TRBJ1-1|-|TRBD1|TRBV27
CASSLFGTAKLEAFF
TGTGCCAGCAGTTTATTCGGGACAGCAAAATTAGAAGCTTTCTTT
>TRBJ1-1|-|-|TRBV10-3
CAIRAQGVGTEAFF
TGTGCCATCAGAGCCCAGGGCGTGGGCACTGAAGCTTTCTTT
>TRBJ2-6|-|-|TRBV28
CASSLAGRASGANVLTF
TGTGCCAGCAGTTTAGCAGGCAGGGCCTCTGGGGCCAACGTCCTGACTTTC